This T cell receptor beta chain was recovered during a study of blood T cell repertoires in COVID-19. Study-wide background: Sources were T cells, B-cell-depleted T cells, or PBMCs; the material itself was cDNA or gDNA.

Clones were read by immunoSEQ multiplex PCR, and TCRdb kept only the in-frame ones, dropping some. The table lists over 150,000 clones, approximately 91% of them singletons. With regard to this clone: An end of the junction does not agree with germline; a read error may underlie this.

Seattle patients were enrolled while actively infected and followed longitudinally. The CDR3 totals 15 residues. Germline V gene data show CDR1 as SSHAT and CDR2 as FNYEAQ (reference sequence). This sequence originates from a man younger than 30 with COVID-19, enrolled during active disease. The chain links TRBV7-7 to TRBJ2-4; TRBD2 matches at 11 bases. Input material: peripheral blood. The CDR3 nucleotides are TGTGCTAGCAGCCGCCTACTAGCGGGGGAAAACATTCAGTACTTC. It encodes CASSRLLAGENIQYF.